The TCR beta chain under discussion was sequenced for a study of T cell responses to AZD1222 COVID-19 vaccine (dated by TCRdb to the early 2020s). Background on the whole study: TCR sequencing was performed for some 250 trial participants, of whom about 200 were given two doses of AZD1222 and some 25 were given two doses of MenACWY control vaccine. Trial participants were enrolled into age subgroups of 18-55, 56-69 and 70-plus years, which contained about 150, 27 and 61 TCR-sequenced participants, respectively. Study-wide conclusions, independent of this receptor: A significant rise in spike-specific TCR breadth and depth was observed after two AZD1222 doses relative to day 0 and relative to MenACWY recipients. Participants were mostly white British, with more females than males. The authors suggested clonal diversity may have been underestimated. The 56-69-year group was small, and its depth increase did not reach significance, likely because of low power. No day 14 peak-response samples were available, so repertoires were characterized only after the peak T cell response. Only five to seven AZD1222 recipients were SARS-CoV-2 seropositive at baseline, limiting conclusions about previously exposed vaccinees. CD4 TCRs associated with the vaccine covered the entire spike protein, and the dominant responses were in regions 160-218 and 743-854. Reportedly, close to half of the unique spike-specific TCRs recognized epitopes lying outside the regions that are mutated in the B.1.351 and B.1.1.7 variants.

The CDR3 regions of human TCRbeta chains were analyzed by immunosequencing. For the original study's pipeline: TCRs in the repertoires were matched against a reference library of SARS-CoV-2-specific TCRs that had been generated with the MIRA antigen-specificity platform. Breadth meant the fraction of unique TCRs that were SARS-CoV-2-associated, whereas depth meant the fraction of total T cells that were SARS-CoV-2-associated. Using the MIRA data, every spike-specific TCR was mapped to the spike region that the TCR reacted to and assigned to either a CD4 or a CD8 class. Log10-transformed breadth and depth values were compared by one-way ANOVA with Sidak's multiple comparisons tests. TCRdb mirrors the immuneACCESS table, restricted to in-frame sequences. Some clones are absent from its copies; in checked studies, under half trace to an unresolved V gene, and the reason for the others is unknown. V, J and clone size were drawn from that table, and D and trimming were deduced from the DNA. Here the sample has tens of thousands of clones; approximately 90% occur a single time. The biggest ten clones account for 28% of the sample.

The CDR3 starts with the cysteine, ends with the phenylalanine, and has 16 residues. Only the CDR3 DNA is retained, 48 bases long and in frame from the first base. From V the trimming removes 3 bases and from J it removes 5 bases, while the gene matches leave 11 bases of the junction unaccounted for. Taken from the germline V gene, the CDR1 and CDR2 loops are ENHRY and SYGVKD. Concerning this clone itself: It lacks a known antigen. Qualities for individual bases were not recorded, and no much larger clone is one base off.

The sample's time point label, in plain terms: about 28 days (+/-7) after the second vaccine dose. AZD1222 recipients with second doses at about 4 weeks or about 12 weeks were pooled, because spike-specific TCR depth and breadth did not differ between schedules. The vaccinee samples were drawn from two UK trials, COV001 and COV002, one of which was a single-blind randomized controlled phase 2/3 trial testing AZD1222 (ChAdOx1 nCoV-19) in healthy adults. For TCRbeta chain sequencing, PBMC samples from trial participants were taken at day 0 and at day 28 after the second dose. The sample consisted of peripheral blood, taken 28 days after the second AZD1222 dose. The sequence was collected from an adult who received the AZD1222 COVID-19 vaccine. The rearranged chain carries TRBV10-3 and TRBJ2-3, and 7 junction bases match TRBD2. The DNA sequence follows: TGTGCCATCAGTGAACCCTCTCGCGGGAGATTAGATACGCAGTATTTT. It specifies CAISEPSRGRLDTQYF.